The 7 T cell receptor beta chains below were found in one sample sequenced in a study of blood T cells in healthy people across ages. Combining a sample-barcoded 5' primer with a J-beta primer mix, a second PCR ran for roughly 7 to 12 cycles. TCRdb independently ran MiXCR on the 5' RACE reads; one entry per CDR3 protein. This table has approximately 1.5 million distinct CDR3 sequences, around 35% appearing once. The sample taken for sequencing was blood. The receptors derive from a woman in her 30s in good health.

The J gene is TRBJ2-5, the V gene TRBV27, with TRBD1 matching 9 bases. The germline V gene encodes CDR1 MNHEY and CDR2 SMNVEV (reference sequence). The CDR3 has 15 residues. J gave up 2 bases and V 6 bases, and 7 bases lay outside the gene matches. This chain's CDR3 is CASRAGTGPQETQYF. DNA for the CDR3: TGTGCCAGCAGGGCCGGGACAGGGCCACAAGAGACCCAGTACTTC.

The chain recombines TRBV11-2 with TRBJ2-3; no definite D call. Trimming took off 10 bases at V and 0 bases at J, with 14 bases between the two ends. This CDR3 comprises 14 residues. From germline, CDR1 is SGHAT and CDR2 FQNNGV. CDR3 DNA: TGTGCCACTAGGAGTCCCGGCAGCACAGATACGCAGTATTTT. This codes for CATRSPGSTDTQYF. Drawing the rest from reference TRBV11-2 and TRBJ2-3, the complete variable domain is EAGVAQSPRYKIIEKRQSVAFWCNPISGHATLYWYQQILGQGPKLLIQFQNNGVVDDSQLPKDRFSAERLKGVDSTLKIQPAKLEDSAVYLCATRSPGSTDTQYFGPGTRLTVL.

The table lists this clonotype with a few counts. J is TRBJ2-7 and V is TRBV6-2 or TRBV6-3; no clear D. Germline loops: CDR1 MNHEY, CDR2 SVGEGT. The CDR3 sequence is 12 residues long. The germline V and J ends were trimmed by 1 base and 4 bases, with 5 bases remaining between them. The CDR3 bases are TGTGCCAGCAGTTACTTGCCATACGAGCAGTACTTC. Its protein is CASSYLPYEQYF.

The chain combines TRBV29-1 with TRBJ1-2; possibly TRBD1 for D (6 bases). The CDR3 has 13 residues. Trimming left V 6 bases short and J 4 bases short, with 15 bases between. Per germline, CDR1 SQVTM and CDR2 ANQGSEA. The CDR3 nucleotides are TGCAGCGTGAGGCCAGGGGATGGCTATGGCTACACCTTC. This codes for CSVRPGDGYGYTF. Variable domain in full (rest from reference TRBV29-1 and TRBJ1-2): SAVISQKPSRDICQRGTSLTIQCQVDSQVTMMFWYRQQPGQSLTLIATANQGSEATYESGFVIDKFPISRPNLTFSTLTVSNMSPEDSSIYLCSVRPGDGYGYTFGSGTRLTVV.

This clonotype was seen just once. The junction does not match germline at one end; this may be a read error. This chain links TRBV7-9 with TRBJ1-1; D may be TRBD1 (6 bases). Germline values: CDR1 SEHNR, CDR2 FQNEAQ (reference sequence). This CDR3 has 13 amino acids. CDR3: CTSIQQGNTEAFF. The CDR3 DNA reads as TGTACCAGCATTCAACAGGGGAACACTGAAGCTTTCTTT.

There are a few counts of this clonotype. V is TRBV7-9 and J is TRBJ2-5; 7 bases match TRBD2. V was pared by 0 bases and J by 3 bases, with 4 bases of the junction left unmatched. This CDR3 region has 15 residues. The germline CDR1 and CDR2 sequences are SEHNR and FQNEAQ (reference sequence). This CDR3 reads CASSLALAREETQYF. The CDR3 DNA sequence: TGTGCCAGCAGCTTAGCACTAGCGAGAGAAGAGACCCAGTACTTC.

The CDR3 here is CAWIGQKNTEAFF. In nucleotides, the CDR3 is TGTGCCTGGATTGGACAGAAGAACACTGAAGCTTTCTTT. The chain has TRBV30 and TRBJ1-1, with TRBD1 as a possible D gene (6 bases). The CDR3 loop spans 13 amino acids. Trimming took 4 bases from V and 1 from J, leaving 10 bases between them. Germline V gene data show CDR1 as GTSNPN and CDR2 as SVGIG (reference sequence).